This record covers a single T cell receptor (beta chain). What it binds is not known. A much larger clone is a single base away; this may be a read error. Using a constant-region primer together with ProtoScript II reverse transcriptase, TCR beta cDNA was made from roughly 500 ng of total RNA. Slightly modified ARM-PCR with three nested multiplex PCR rounds yielded TCR beta libraries. Use of TRBV1-TRBV30 forward primers with a C-beta reverse primer characterized the first two PCR rounds, which lasted around 9 cycles each. TCRdb independently ran MiXCR on the multiplex PCR reads; one entry per CDR3 protein. The table has some 95,000 distinct CDR3 sequences, less than 75% seen once; the top ten hold 27%. The V gene's germline CDR1 is SGHDT and CDR2 YYEEEE. The CDR3 spans 14 residues. V gave up 2 bases and J gave up 7 bases, with 13 bases separating them. These data come from a study of tumor-infiltrating lymphocytes in primary liver carcinoma. Across the study: Roughly 3.65 to 7.5 million productive TCRbeta reads came from each sample, comparable across tissue types.

Study results and caveats: Tumors reached a significantly greater top-250-clone fraction than blood did (p = 0.039).

The tissue used was unsorted bulk material of about 19-33 mg. RNA and DNA were co-extracted from it with the AllPrep DNA/RNA mini kit. V is TRBV5-6 and J is TRBJ2-1; D is possibly TRBD2 (7 bases). Sequenced material: tumor-adjacent normal liver tissue. The TCR was taken from a man aged 35 to 55 with primary liver carcinoma and hepatitis B virus infection. This CDR3 is CASSLGGGPNEQFF. In DNA form, the CDR3 reads TGTGCCAGCAGCTTAGGGGGAGGGCCGAATGAGCAGTTCTTC.